Presented here are 26 T cell receptor beta chains from one specimen sequenced in a study of human T cells and chemical hapten exposure. Regarding time point: pre-sensitization, week 0. Indicated treatment: therapeutic diphenylcyclopropenone sensitization with weekly scalp DPC. TCRdb re-derived calls from the RACE reads in MiXCR, one entry per CDR3 protein. The sample includes 95,000 to 100,000 distinct CDR3 sequences, 11% seen only once; the top ten take around 3.1%. The input for sequencing was whole blood, taken in connection with sensitization to the hapten diphenylcyclopropenone (DPC). These receptors were obtained from a woman aged 55-70 years with alopecia areata. Some clones in this sample may be carry-over from other donors' samples.

This clonotype was recorded at least ten times. The V and J genes are TRBV2 and TRBJ2-1, with D perhaps matching TRBD1 (5 bases). Germline CDR1 is SNHLY and CDR2 is FYNNEI. CDR3 length: 13 amino acids. V lost 0 bases and J lost 5, with 5 bases in between. The CDR3 DNA reads as TGTGCCAGCAGTGAAGCGGGGCACAATGAGCAGTTCTTC. This encodes CASSEAGHNEQFF. Based on the CDR3 plus reference TRBV2 and TRBJ2-1, the full variable domain is EPEVTQTPSHQVTQMGQEVILRCVPISNHLYFYWYRQILGQKVEFLVSFYNNEISEKSEIFDDQFSVERPDGSNFTLKIRSTKLEDSAMYFCASSEAGHNEQFFGPGTRLTVL.

The chain links TRBV20-1 to TRBJ1-4, with D perhaps matching TRBD1 (6 bases). The CDR3 totals 16 residues. V lost 6 bases and J 0 bases, leaving 17 bases between the germline ends. Germline V gene data show CDR1 as DFQATT and CDR2 as SNEGSKA (reference sequence). The CDR3 DNA is TGCAGTGCACCGGGACAAGGGCATCCAACTAATGAAAAACTGTTTTTT. It yields the protein CSAPGQGHPTNEKLFF.

This clonotype was seen ten or more times. The CDR3 coding sequence is TGTGCCAGCAGCCCCGACAGTTTTATTAGCTCCTACGAGCAGTACTTC. Translating gives CASSPDSFISSYEQYF. The chain employs TRBV7-6 and TRBJ2-7; perhaps TRBD1 as D (5 bases). Germline CDR1 is SGHVS and CDR2 is FNYEAQ. The CDR3 contains 16 residues. V lost 5 bases to trimming and J lost 0 bases, with 17 bases between them.

The table lists this clonotype with a few counts. J is TRBJ1-5 and V is TRBV12-3 or TRBV12-4; 7 positions agree with TRBD1. Germline trimming cut 6 bases from V and 1 base from J; bases unmatched to any gene: 9. This CDR3 has 16 amino acids. As DNA, the CDR3 is TGTGCCAGCAGGTTGGGACAGAAGGACAGCAATCAGCCCCAGCATTTT. Translation gives CASRLGQKDSNQPQHF.

This clonotype occurred a few times. The chain recombines TRBV24-1 with TRBJ2-3; 10 nucleotides agree with TRBD2. Trimming took 9 bases from V and 4 from J; bases not matched to a gene: 3. The CDR3 contains 13 residues. Germline CDR1 KGHDR, CDR2 SFDVKD. The CDR3 region is CATSAGGSDTQYF. CDR3 sequence (DNA): TGTGCCACCTCAGCGGGGGGGTCAGATACGCAGTATTTT.

This clonotype was counted many times. The rearrangement uses TRBV5-4 and TRBJ2-3, with D perhaps matching TRBD2 (6 bases). The CDR3 spans 14 residues. V was trimmed by 0 bases and J by 7 bases, leaving 12 bases between them. Germline V gives CDR1 SGHNT, CDR2 YYREEE (reference sequence). CDR3 region: CASSLGLDTYTQYF. CDR3 DNA sequence: TGTGCCAGCAGCTTGGGACTAGACACTTATACGCAGTATTTT.

This clonotype was counted ten times or more. This sequence joins TRBV14 and TRBJ2-2; perhaps D is TRBD1 or TRBD2 (5 bases each). This CDR3 contains 15 residues. The V gene's germline CDR1 is SGHDN and CDR2 FVKESK. Trimming took 4 bases from V and 7 from J, leaving 16 bases between them. For the CDR3, the DNA is TGTGCCAGCAGCCGCATGAGGGGCGCGAGCGGGGAGCTGTTTTTT. Translating gives CASSRMRGASGELFF.

This clonotype was seen many times. The chain carries TRBV7-9 and TRBJ1-2; 9 bases fit TRBD1. This CDR3 is 16 amino acids long. The ends lost 0 bases at V and 4 bases at J; junction bases unmatched: 6. Per the germline V gene, CDR1 is SEHNR and CDR2 is FQNEAQ (reference sequence). CDR3 residues: CASSLADRGFAYGYTF. CDR3 in DNA: TGTGCCAGCAGCTTAGCGGACAGGGGTTTCGCCTATGGCTACACCTTC.

This clonotype has ten or more counts. This chain joins TRBV20-1 and TRBJ1-5; TRBD1 matches at 9 bases. This CDR3 region has 17 residues. V dropped 3 bases and J dropped 0; count of bases not matched to a gene: 9. The germline V gene encodes CDR1 DFQATT and CDR2 SNEGSKA (reference sequence). This CDR3 reads CSASGQGLGDSNQPQHF. Here the CDR3 DNA reads TGCAGTGCTAGCGGACAGGGGTTGGGAGATAGCAATCAGCCCCAGCATTTT.

This clonotype was counted at least ten times. The rearrangement joins TRBV3-1 to TRBJ2-7, with 11 bases aligning to TRBD2. V lost 3 bases to trimming and J lost 4 bases; unmatched junction nucleotides: 5. Germline lookup yields CDR1 LGHDT and CDR2 YNNKEL (reference sequence). The CDR3 loop spans 15 amino acids. The CDR3 sequence: CASSHGTSGGYEQYF. The CDR3, as DNA: TGTGCCAGCAGCCACGGGACTAGCGGAGGATACGAGCAGTACTTC.

This clonotype was seen ten or more times. The chain links TRBV18 to TRBJ2-1; weak D call: TRBD2 (5 bases). This CDR3 is built from 14 residues. Trimming took off 4 bases at V and 4 bases at J, with 11 bases between the two ends. Germline-derived CDR1 and CDR2 are KGHSH and LQKENI. In DNA form, the CDR3 reads TGTGCCAGCTCACTTGCGGGCCCATACAATGAGCAGTTCTTC. It specifies CASSLAGPYNEQFF. Full variable domain (rest looked up from reference TRBV18 and TRBJ2-1): NAGVMQNPRHLVRRRGQEARLRCSPMKGHSHVYWYRQLPEEGLKFMVYLQKENIIDESGMPKERFSAEFPKEGPSILRIQQVVRGDSAAYFCASSLAGPYNEQFFGPGTRLTVL.

This clonotype was observed a few times. The chain employs TRBV5-6 and TRBJ2-1, with TRBD1 matching 8 bases. The CDR3 has 15 amino acids. Germline values: CDR1 SGHDT, CDR2 YYEEEE. V lost 3 bases and J lost 5; bases outside the gene matches: 7. The CDR3 bases are TGTGCCAGCAGCTCCATGGGACAGGAAAACAATGAGCAGTTCTTC. Translation: CASSSMGQENNEQFF.

CDR3 residues: CASSFGQRNIQYF. In DNA, the CDR3 is TGTGCCAGCAGCTTTGGGCAGCGGAACATTCAGTACTTC. V and J are TRBV5-8 and TRBJ2-4, with D possibly being TRBD2 (5 bases). Germline V gene sequence: CDR1 SGHTS, CDR2 YDEGEE. Trimming took off 2 bases at V and 7 bases at J, with 10 bases between the two ends. CDR3 length equals 13 residues.

This chain joins TRBV9 and TRBJ1-6, with D possibly matching TRBD1 (6 bases). V lost 2 bases to trimming and J lost 1 base, with 10 bases between them. The CDR3 loop spans 16 amino acids. Germline V lookup: CDR1 SGDLS, CDR2 YYNGEE. The CDR3 here is CASSVGGGSYNSPLHF. CDR3 nucleotide sequence: TGTGCCAGCAGCGTGGGGGGCGGATCCTATAATTCACCCCTCCACTTT.

This clonotype was counted ten times or more. The chain is built from TRBV11-2 and TRBJ2-7; 9 bases agree with TRBD1. CDR3 size: 15 residues. Germline CDR1 is SGHAT and CDR2 is FQNNGV. With V trimmed by 6 bases and J by 5 bases, 11 bases remained unmatched. This CDR3 is CASRRTAGQGDEQYF. The CDR3 coding sequence is TGTGCCAGCAGGCGCACCGCGGGACAGGGTGACGAGCAGTACTTC. The variable domain in full, with the rest retrieved from reference TRBV11-2 and TRBJ2-7, is EAGVAQSPRYKIIEKRQSVAFWCNPISGHATLYWYQQILGQGPKLLIQFQNNGVVDDSQLPKDRFSAERLKGVDSTLKIQPAKLEDSAVYLCASRRTAGQGDEQYFGPGTRLTVT.

This clonotype was seen ten or more times. The J gene is TRBJ1-2, the V gene TRBV5-1; no reliable D call. Trimming removed 5 bases at V and 1 base at J, with 9 bases between. The CDR3 covers 13 residues. Per germline, CDR1 SGHRS and CDR2 YFSETQ. CDR3 protein: CASRRADNYGYTF. CDR3 nucleotide sequence: TGCGCCAGCAGACGGGCGGATAACTATGGCTACACCTTC.

This clonotype was counted ten times or more. The V and J genes are TRBV10-3 and TRBJ2-6, with D uncertain. The CDR3 covers 17 residues. From germline, CDR1 is ENHRY and CDR2 SYGVKD. The germline V and J ends were trimmed by 6 bases and 0 bases, with 15 bases remaining between them. The CDR3 loop reads CAIRSTVTRSGANVLTF. The CDR3 DNA reads TGTGCCATCAGGTCGACGGTTACGCGCTCTGGGGCCAACGTCCTGACTTTC.

This clonotype was counted ten times or more. The chain couples TRBV5-1 to TRBJ2-2; 9 bases fit TRBD1. The V segment lost 3 bases and the J segment 5 bases; nucleotides outside the gene matches: 5. The CDR3 is 15 residues long. Germline V gives CDR1 SGHRS, CDR2 YFSETQ. The CDR3 sequence: CASSSGTGRTGELFF. CDR3 coding DNA: TGCGCCAGCAGCTCCGGGACAGGGCGTACCGGGGAGCTGTTTTTT.

Regarding this clonotype: An end of the junction differs from the germline gene, which may be a read error. The genes are TRBV7-7 and TRBJ2-5, with D possibly being TRBD1 (6 bases). Looked up from germline, CDR1 is SSHAT and CDR2 is FNYEAQ (reference sequence). The CDR3 spans 17 residues. The CDR3 reads CASSPALGALARETQYF. CDR3 sequence (DNA): TGTGCTAGCAGCCCAGCCCTGGGGGCGCTGGCAAGAGAGACCCAGTACTTC.

There are many counts of this clonotype. The chain recombines TRBV6-2 or TRBV6-3 with TRBJ2-7; D gene uncertain. Germline V gives CDR1 MNHEY, CDR2 SVGEGT. The germline V and J ends were trimmed by 6 bases and 3 bases, with 15 bases remaining between them. This CDR3 is built from 14 residues. The DNA for the CDR3 is TGTGCCAGCAGACGCCCGGCAACCATCTACGAGCAGTACTTC. Its protein is CASRRPATIYEQYF.

Points on this clonotype: A much bigger clone sits one base away, suggesting this may be a read error. A read error is likely, as this CDR3 ends without the conserved phenylalanine or tryptophan. The CDR3 reads CASSQDHSGALISQETQYY. Here the CDR3 DNA reads TGTGCCAGCAGCCAAGATCATTCAGGGGCCCTAATTTCACAAGAGACCCAGTACTAC. This chain joins TRBV14 and TRBJ2-5, with a tentative D call TRBD1 (6 bases). The CDR3 runs to 19 residues. Germline-derived CDR1 and CDR2 are SGHDN and FVKESK. Trimming shortened V by 0 bases and J by 2 bases, and 22 bases separated the two germline ends.

This clonotype has at least ten counts. The rearrangement joins TRBV29-1 to TRBJ2-7; 8 nucleotides agree with TRBD1. CDR1 SQVTM and CDR2 ANQGSEA come from the germline V gene. With 4 bases clipped from V and 3 bases from J, the junction kept 5 bases outside the gene matches. The CDR3 length is 13 residues. CDR3 loop: CSVVDRALYEQYF. The CDR3 bases are TGCAGCGTTGTGGACAGGGCACTCTACGAGCAGTACTTC.

This clonotype was detected only a few times. The CDR3 sequence: CASSNPPSDGYTF. The CDR3 DNA sequence: TGTGCCAGCAGTAACCCCCCCTCTGATGGCTACACCTTC. V gene TRBV7-6 combines with J gene TRBJ1-2, with D uncertain. The V and J ends lost 6 bases and 6 bases respectively, with 14 bases between them. Germline lookup yields CDR1 SGHVS and CDR2 FNYEAQ. The CDR3 runs to 13 residues.

V usage is TRBV12-3 or TRBV12-4 and J usage is TRBJ2-3, with TRBD2 as a possible D gene (5 bases). The CDR3 runs 16 residues. V lost 7 bases and J lost 0, with 17 bases in between. CDR3 loop: CASTPRGGGSTDTQYF. CDR3 sequence (DNA): TGTGCCAGCACCCCCCGGGGTGGCGGAAGCACAGATACGCAGTATTTT.

This clonotype was picked up one time. The V call is TRBV6-2 or TRBV6-3, the J call TRBJ1-6, with 8 bases identical to TRBD1. V was clipped by 6 bases and J by 7 bases; unmatched bases: 5. Per the germline V gene, CDR1 is MNHEY and CDR2 is SVGEGT. The CDR3 is 14 amino acids. The DNA of the CDR3 is TGTGCCAGCAGAGCGGGACAGGAAAATTCACCCCTCCACTTT. Translation gives CASRAGQENSPLHF.

In its sample, this clonotype was seen a few times. The chain has TRBV29-1 and TRBJ1-2; D not resolved. The V gene's germline CDR1 is SQVTM and CDR2 ANQGSEA. The CDR3 sequence is 10 residues long. V shed 5 bases and J shed 2 bases, with 3 bases lying between them. The CDR3 sequence: CSVKNYGYTF. CDR3 nucleotides: TGCAGCGTTAAGAACTATGGCTACACCTTC. Full variable domain (rest looked up from reference TRBV29-1 and TRBJ1-2): SAVISQKPSRDICQRGTSLTIQCQVDSQVTMMFWYRQQPGQSLTLIATANQGSEATYESGFVIDKFPISRPNLTFSTLTVSNMSPEDSSIYLCSVKNYGYTFGSGTRLTVV.